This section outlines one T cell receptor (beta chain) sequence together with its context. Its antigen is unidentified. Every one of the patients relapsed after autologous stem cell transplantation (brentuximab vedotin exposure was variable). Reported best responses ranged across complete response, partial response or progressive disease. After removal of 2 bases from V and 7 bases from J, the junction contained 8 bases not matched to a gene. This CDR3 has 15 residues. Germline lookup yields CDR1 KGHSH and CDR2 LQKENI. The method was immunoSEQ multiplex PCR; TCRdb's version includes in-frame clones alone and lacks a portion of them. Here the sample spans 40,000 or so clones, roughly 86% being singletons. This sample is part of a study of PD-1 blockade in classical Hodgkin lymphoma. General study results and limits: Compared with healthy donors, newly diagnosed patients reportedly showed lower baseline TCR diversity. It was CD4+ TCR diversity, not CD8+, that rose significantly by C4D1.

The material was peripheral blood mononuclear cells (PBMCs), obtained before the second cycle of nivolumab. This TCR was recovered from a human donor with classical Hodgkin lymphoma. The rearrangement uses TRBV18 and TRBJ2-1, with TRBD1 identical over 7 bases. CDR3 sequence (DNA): TGTGCCAGCTCACCATACAGGGGCGCAGGTAATGAGCAGTTCTTC. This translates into CASSPYRGAGNEQFF.